Here is one T cell receptor (beta chain) with its context. This sample was included in a study of blood T cells in healthy people across ages. Study-wide background: With template switching, about one barcoded beta molecule was captured per two T cells.

Sample-barcoded 5' priming and a J-beta primer mix drove a second PCR of about 6 to 11 cycles. TCRdb reprocessed the 5' RACE reads with MiXCR, giving one entry per CDR3 protein. The data contain about 640,000 distinct CDR3 sequences, around 54% of them singletons. This CDR3 spans 14 amino acids. The ends were cut back, 1 base at V and 4 bases at J, with 11 bases in the middle. The V gene's germline CDR1 is SGHRS and CDR2 YFSETQ. The clonotype comes from a man aged 55 to 69 in good health. Input material: blood. This chain links TRBV5-1 with TRBJ2-5; weak D call: TRBD1 (5 bases). The CDR3 spells CASSLTGQGETQYF. Written as DNA, the CDR3 is TGCGCCAGCAGCTTGACAGGTCAAGGAGAGACCCAGTACTTC. Supplemented by reference TRBV5-1 and TRBJ2-5, the full variable domain reads KAGVTQTPRYLIKTRGQQVTLSCSPISGHRSVSWYQQTPGQGLQFLFEYFSETQRNKGNFPGRFSGRQFSNSRSEMNVSTLELGDSALYLCASSLTGQGETQYFGPGTRLLVL.